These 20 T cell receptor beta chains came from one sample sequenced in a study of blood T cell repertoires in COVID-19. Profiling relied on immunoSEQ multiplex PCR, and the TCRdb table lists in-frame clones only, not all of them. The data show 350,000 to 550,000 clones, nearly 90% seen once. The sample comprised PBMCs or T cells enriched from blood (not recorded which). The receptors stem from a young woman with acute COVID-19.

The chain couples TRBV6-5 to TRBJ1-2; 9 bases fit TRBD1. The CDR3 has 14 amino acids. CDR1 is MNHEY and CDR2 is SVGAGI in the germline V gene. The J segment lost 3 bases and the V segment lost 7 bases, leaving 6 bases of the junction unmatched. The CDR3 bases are TGTGCCAGCACCCGGGACAGGGTGGACTATGGCTACACCTTC. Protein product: CASTRDRVDYGYTF.

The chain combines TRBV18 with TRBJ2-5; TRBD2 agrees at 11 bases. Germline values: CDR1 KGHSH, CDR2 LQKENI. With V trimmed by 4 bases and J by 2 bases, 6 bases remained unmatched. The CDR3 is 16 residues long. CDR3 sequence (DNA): TGTGCCAGCTCACTCACGACTAGCGGGGCACAAGAGACCCAGTACTTC. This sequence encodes CASSLTTSGAQETQYF.

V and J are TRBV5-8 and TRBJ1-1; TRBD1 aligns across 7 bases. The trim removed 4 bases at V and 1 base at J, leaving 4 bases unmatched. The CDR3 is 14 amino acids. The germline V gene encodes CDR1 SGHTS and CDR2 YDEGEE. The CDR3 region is CASSLRGANTEAFF. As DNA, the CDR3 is TGTGCCAGCAGCCTCAGGGGGGCGAACACTGAAGCTTTCTTT.

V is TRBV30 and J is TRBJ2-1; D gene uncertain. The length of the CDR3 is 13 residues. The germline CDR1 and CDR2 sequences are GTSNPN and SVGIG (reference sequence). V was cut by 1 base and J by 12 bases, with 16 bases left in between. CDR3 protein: CAWSAQWAMGQFF. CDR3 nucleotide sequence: TGTGCCTGGAGTGCCCAGTGGGCTATGGGGCAGTTCTTC.

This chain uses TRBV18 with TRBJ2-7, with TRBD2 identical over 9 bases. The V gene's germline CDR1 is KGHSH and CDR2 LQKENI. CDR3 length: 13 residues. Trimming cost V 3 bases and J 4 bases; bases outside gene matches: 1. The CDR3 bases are TGTGCCAGCTCACCGGGACTAGCATACGAGCAGTACTTC. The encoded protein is CASSPGLAYEQYF.

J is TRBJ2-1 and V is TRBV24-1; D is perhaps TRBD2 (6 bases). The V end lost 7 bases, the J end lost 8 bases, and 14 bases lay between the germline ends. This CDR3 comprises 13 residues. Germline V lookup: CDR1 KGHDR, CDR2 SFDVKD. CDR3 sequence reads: CATRLGEVDEQFF. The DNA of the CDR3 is TGTGCCACCAGACTTGGGGAGGTAGATGAGCAGTTCTTC.

The CDR3 DNA sequence: TGTGCCAGCAGTTACGAAGGGGGCTGGAGGGAAGGGCAGCCCCAGCATTTT. This encodes CASSYEGGWREGQPQHF. The genes are TRBV6-2 or TRBV6-3 and TRBJ1-5, with 7 bases lining up with TRBD1. The junction had 14 bases not matched to a gene; V was cut back by 2 bases and J by 7 bases. Per the germline V gene, CDR1 is MNHEY and CDR2 is SVGEGT. The length of the CDR3 is 17 residues.

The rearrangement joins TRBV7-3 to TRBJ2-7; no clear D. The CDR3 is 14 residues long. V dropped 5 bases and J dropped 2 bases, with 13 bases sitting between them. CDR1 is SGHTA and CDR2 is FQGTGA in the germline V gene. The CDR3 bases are TGTGCCAGCAGCCAACGCGTTGGTGCCTACGAGCAGTACTTC. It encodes CASSQRVGAYEQYF.

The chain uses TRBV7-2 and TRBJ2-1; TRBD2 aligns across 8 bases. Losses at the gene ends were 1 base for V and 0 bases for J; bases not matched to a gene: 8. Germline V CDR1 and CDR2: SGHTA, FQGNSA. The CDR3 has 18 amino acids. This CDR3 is CASSLDPRGVSSYNEQFF. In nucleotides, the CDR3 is TGTGCCAGCAGCTTAGATCCGCGGGGGGTTAGCTCCTACAATGAGCAGTTCTTC.

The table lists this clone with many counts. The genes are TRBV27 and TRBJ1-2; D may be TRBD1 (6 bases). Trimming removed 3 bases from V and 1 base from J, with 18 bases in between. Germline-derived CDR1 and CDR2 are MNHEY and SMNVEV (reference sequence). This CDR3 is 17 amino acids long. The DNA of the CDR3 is TGTGCCAGCAGTTTGAGGGGGGGGCCAATTTTTAACTATGGCTACACCTTC. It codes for CASSLRGGPIFNYGYTF.

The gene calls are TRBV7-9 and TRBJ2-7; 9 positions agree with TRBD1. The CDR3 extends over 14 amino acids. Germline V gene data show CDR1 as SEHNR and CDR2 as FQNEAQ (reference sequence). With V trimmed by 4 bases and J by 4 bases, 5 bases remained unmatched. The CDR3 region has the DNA TGTGCCAGCAGCTCCGGGACAGGGTCGTACGAGCAGTACTTC. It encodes CASSSGTGSYEQYF. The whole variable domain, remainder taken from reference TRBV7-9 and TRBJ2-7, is DTGVSQNPRHKITKRGQNVTFRCDPISEHNRLYWYRQTLGQGPEFLTYFQNEAQLEKSRLLSDRFSAERPKGSFSTLEIQRTEQGDSAMYLCASSSGTGSYEQYFGPGTRLTVT.

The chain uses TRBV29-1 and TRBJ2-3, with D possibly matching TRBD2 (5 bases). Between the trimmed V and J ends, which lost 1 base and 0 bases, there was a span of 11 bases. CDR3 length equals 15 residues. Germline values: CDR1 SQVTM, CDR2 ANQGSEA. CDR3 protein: CSVEGTLVSTDTQYF. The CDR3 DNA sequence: TGCAGCGTTGAAGGTACACTAGTTAGCACAGATACGCAGTATTTT.

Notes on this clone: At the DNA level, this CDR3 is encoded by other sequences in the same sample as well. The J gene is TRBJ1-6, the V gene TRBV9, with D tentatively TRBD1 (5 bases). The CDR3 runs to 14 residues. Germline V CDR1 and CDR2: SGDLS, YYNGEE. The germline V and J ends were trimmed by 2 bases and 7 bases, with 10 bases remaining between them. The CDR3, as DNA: TGTGCCAGCAGCGTGGGGCAGACGAATTCACCCCTCCACTTT. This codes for CASSVGQTNSPLHF.

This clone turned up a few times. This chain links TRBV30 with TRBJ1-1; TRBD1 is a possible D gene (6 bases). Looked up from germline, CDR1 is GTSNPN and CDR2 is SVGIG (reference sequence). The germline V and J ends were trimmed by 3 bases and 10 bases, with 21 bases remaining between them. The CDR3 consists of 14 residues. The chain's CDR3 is CAWRPPGTPKGAFF. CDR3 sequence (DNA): TGTGCCTGGAGGCCCCCCGGGACACCTAAAGGAGCTTTCTTT.

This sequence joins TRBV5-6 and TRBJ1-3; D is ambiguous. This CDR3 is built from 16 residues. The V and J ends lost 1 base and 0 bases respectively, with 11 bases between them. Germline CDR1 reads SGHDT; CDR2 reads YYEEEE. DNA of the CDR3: TGTGCCAGCAGCTTGTATGGCTTAGCCTCTGGAAACACCATATATTTT. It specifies CASSLYGLASGNTIYF.

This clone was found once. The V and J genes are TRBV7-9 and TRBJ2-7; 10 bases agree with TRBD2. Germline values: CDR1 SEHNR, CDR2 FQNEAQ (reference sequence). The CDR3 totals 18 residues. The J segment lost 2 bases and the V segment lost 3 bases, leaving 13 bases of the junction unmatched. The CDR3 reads CASSFPEWTSGHPYEQYF. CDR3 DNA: TGTGCCAGCAGCTTCCCGGAATGGACTAGCGGCCATCCCTACGAGCAGTACTTC.

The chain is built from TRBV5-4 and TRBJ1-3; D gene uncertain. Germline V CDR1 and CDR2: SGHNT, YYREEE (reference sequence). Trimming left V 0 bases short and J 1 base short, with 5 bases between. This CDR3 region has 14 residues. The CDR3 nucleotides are TGTGCCAGCAGCTTGGACGGGTCTGGAAACACCATATATTTT. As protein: CASSLDGSGNTIYF.

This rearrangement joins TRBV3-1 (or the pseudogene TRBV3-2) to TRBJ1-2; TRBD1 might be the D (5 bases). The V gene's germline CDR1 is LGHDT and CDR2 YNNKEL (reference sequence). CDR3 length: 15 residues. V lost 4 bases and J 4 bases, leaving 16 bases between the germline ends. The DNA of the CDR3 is TGTGCCAGCAGCCCAGGACACGAGAAACTCTATGGCTACACCTTC. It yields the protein CASSPGHEKLYGYTF.

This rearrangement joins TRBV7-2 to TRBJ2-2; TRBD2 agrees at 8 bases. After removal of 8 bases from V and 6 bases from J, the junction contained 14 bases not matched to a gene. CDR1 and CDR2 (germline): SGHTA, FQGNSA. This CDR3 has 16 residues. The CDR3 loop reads CASSPPGLVSAGELFF. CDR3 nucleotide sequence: TGTGCCAGCTCCCCCCCGGGACTAGTAAGTGCCGGGGAGCTGTTTTTT.

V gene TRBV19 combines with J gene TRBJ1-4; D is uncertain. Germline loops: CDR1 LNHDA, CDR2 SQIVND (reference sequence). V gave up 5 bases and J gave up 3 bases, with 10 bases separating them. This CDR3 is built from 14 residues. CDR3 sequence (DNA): TGTGCCAGTAGTTGGGCAAGTCCTAATGAAAAACTGTTTTTT. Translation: CASSWASPNEKLFF.